This T cell receptor beta chain was obtained from a study of breast tumors, draining lymph nodes, adjacent tissues. Points from the study as a whole: That most tumor T cells come from lymph nodes remained unproven.

The V and J ends lost 3 bases and 4 bases, in that order; junction bases with no gene match: 7. CDR1 and CDR2 (germline): SGHRS, YFSETQ. The CDR3 sequence is 15 residues long. The lymph nodes were axillary draining lymph nodes from breast cancer patients. This clonotype was seen ten or more times. Antigen: not known. TCRdb processed the multiplex PCR reads anew with MiXCR; each CDR3 protein has one entry. The sample includes around 130,000 distinct CDR3 sequences, 21% of them seen just once. The sample was axillary lymph node tissue. This sequence originates from a female donor with breast cancer. Some clones in this sample may be carry-over from other donors' samples. V usage is TRBV5-1 and J usage is TRBJ1-2, with 9 bases matching TRBD1. CDR3 protein: CASSYRDRVGYGYTF. Written as DNA, the CDR3 is TGCGCCAGCAGCTACCGGGACAGGGTGGGCTATGGCTACACCTTC.